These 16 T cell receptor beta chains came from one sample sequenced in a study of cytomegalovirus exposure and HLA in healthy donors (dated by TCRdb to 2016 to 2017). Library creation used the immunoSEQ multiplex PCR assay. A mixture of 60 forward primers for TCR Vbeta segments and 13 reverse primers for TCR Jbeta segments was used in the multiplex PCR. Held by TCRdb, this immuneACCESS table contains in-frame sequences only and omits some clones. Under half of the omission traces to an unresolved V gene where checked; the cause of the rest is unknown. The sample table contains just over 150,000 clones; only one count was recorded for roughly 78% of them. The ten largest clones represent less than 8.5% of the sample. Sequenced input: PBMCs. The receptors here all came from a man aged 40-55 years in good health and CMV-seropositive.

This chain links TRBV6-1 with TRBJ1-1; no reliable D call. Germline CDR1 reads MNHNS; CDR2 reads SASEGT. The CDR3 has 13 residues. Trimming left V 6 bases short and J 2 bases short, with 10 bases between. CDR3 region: CASREILNTEAFF. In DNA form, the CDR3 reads TGTGCCAGCAGGGAGATCCTCAACACTGAAGCTTTCTTT.

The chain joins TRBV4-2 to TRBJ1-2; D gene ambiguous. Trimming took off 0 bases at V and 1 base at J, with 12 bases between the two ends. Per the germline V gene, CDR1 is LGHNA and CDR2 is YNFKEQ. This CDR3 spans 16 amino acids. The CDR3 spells CASSQEAGLLNYGYTF. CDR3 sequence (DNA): TGTGCCAGCAGCCAAGAGGCGGGCTTACTTAACTATGGCTACACCTTC.

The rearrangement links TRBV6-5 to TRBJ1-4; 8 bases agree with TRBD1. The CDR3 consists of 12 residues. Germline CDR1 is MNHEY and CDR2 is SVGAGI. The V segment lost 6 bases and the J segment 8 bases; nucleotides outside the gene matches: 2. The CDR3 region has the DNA TGTGCCAGCAGCAGGGGGCAGGAAAAACTGTTTTTT. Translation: CASSRGQEKLFF.

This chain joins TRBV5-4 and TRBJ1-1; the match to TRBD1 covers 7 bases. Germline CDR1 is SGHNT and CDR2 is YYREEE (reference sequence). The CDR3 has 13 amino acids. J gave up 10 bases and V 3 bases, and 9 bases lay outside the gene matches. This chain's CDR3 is CASSSTQQGRAFF. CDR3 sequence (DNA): TGTGCCAGCAGCTCTACTCAACAGGGGCGAGCTTTCTTT.

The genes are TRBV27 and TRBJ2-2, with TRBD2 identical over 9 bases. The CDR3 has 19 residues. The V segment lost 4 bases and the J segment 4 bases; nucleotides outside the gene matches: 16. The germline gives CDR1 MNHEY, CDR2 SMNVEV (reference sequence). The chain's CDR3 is CASSSRRGAGGPGTGELFF. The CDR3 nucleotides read TGTGCCAGCAGTTCCCGAAGGGGGGCGGGGGGGCCCGGCACCGGGGAGCTGTTTTTT.

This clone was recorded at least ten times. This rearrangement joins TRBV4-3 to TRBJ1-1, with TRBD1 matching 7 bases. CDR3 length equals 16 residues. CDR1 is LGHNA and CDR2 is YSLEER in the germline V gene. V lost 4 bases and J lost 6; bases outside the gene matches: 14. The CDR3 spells CASSPNKGQPNPEAFF. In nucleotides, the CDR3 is TGCGCCAGCAGCCCTAACAAGGGACAGCCTAACCCTGAAGCTTTCTTT.

The CDR3 reads CASSSTHGQDNEQFF. For the CDR3, the DNA is TGTGCCAGCAGCTCCACCCACGGACAGGACAATGAGCAGTTCTTC. The chain uses TRBV7-8 and TRBJ2-1, with TRBD1 matching 7 bases. Losses at the gene ends were 4 bases for V and 5 bases for J; bases not matched to a gene: 8. This CDR3 comprises 15 residues. Germline CDR1 and CDR2: SGHVS and FQNEAQ.

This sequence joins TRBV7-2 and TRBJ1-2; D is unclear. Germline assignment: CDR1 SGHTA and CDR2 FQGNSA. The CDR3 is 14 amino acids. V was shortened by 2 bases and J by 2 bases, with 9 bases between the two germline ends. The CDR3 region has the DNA TGTGCCAGCAGCTTAAAAGCGACCAACTATGGCTACACCTTC. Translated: CASSLKATNYGYTF.

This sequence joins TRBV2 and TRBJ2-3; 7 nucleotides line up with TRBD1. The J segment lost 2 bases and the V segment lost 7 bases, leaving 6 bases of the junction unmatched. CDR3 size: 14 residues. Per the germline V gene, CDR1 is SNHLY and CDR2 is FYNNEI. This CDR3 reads CASNYRGSTDTQYF. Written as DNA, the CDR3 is TGTGCCAGCAACTACAGGGGATCCACAGATACGCAGTATTTT.

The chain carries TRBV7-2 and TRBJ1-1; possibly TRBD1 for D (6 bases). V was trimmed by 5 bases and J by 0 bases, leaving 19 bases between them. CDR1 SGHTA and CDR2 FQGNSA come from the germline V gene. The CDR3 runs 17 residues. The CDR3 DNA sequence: TGTGCCAGCAGCCGACCATCAGGGGCCCCCATGAACACTGAAGCTTTCTTT. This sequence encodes CASSRPSGAPMNTEAFF.

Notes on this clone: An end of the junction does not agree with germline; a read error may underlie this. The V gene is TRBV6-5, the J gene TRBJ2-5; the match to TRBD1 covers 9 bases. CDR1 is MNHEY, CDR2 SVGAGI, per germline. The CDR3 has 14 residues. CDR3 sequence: CASTYGQGTETQYF. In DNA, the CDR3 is TGTGCCAGCACTTACGGACAGGGGACGGAGACCCAGTACTTC.

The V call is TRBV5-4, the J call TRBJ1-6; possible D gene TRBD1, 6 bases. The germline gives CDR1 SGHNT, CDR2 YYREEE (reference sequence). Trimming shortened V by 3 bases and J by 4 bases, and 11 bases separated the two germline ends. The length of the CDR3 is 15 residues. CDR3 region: CASSSTGVYNSPLHF. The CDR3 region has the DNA TGTGCCAGCAGCTCGACAGGAGTATATAATTCACCCCTCCACTTT.

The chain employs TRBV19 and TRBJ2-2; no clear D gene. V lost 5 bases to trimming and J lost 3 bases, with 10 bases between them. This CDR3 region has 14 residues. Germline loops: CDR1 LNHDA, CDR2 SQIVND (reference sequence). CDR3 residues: CASSRLVDTGELFF. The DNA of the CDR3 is TGTGCCAGTAGTCGGCTAGTCGACACCGGGGAGCTGTTTTTT.

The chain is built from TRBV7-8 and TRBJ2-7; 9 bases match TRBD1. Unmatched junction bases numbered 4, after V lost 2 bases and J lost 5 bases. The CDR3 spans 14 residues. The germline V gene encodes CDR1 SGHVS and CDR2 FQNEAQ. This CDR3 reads CASSLSDRGDEQYF. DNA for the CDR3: TGTGCCAGCAGCTTATCGGACAGGGGAGACGAGCAGTACTTC.

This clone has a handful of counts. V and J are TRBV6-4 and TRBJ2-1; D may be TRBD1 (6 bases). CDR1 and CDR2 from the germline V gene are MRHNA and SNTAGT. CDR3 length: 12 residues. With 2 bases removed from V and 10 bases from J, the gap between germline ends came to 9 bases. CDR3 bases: TGTGCCAGCAGTGACGCTGGGACAGAGCAGTTCTTC. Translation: CASSDAGTEQFF.

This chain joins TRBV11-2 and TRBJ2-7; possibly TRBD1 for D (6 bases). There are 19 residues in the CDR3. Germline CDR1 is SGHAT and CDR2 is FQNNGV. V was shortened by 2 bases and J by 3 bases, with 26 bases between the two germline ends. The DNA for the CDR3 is TGTGCCAGCAGCTTAATTGCTGGATCGGACAGACGCCCTCTCTACGAGCAGTACTTC. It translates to CASSLIAGSDRRPLYEQYF.